A selection of T cell receptor beta chains follows, all from one sample in a study of cytomegalovirus exposure and HLA in healthy donors. TCRdb's copy holds only in-frame clones and misses some; the assay was immunoSEQ multiplex PCR. This sample has 140,000 to 150,000 clones, with 75% to 85% found just once. The sample was PBMCs. These receptors were obtained from a woman between 18 and 30 years old in good health and CMV-seropositive. CDR3s include the opening cysteine and the closing phenylalanine or tryptophan. Each record gives: V gene, clone size, CDR3 protein. Expanded clones get a size class; other rows say once, few or many, or leave the size out.

TRBV29-1,once,CSADYGYTF
TRBV4-2,NA,CASSGRQGSGINQPQHF
TRBV5-6,NA,CASSLGVQIAYEQYF
TRBV5-4,NA,CASSLGQNTDTQYF
TRBV7-8,few,CASSLPPQGTAFF
TRBV5-1,NA,CASSLGDRAGEKLFF
TRBV19,NA,CASSTYRGGDQPQHF
TRBV30,NA,CAWSGGPQETQYF
TRBV18,NA,CASSPPGLAGAFTYNEQFF
TRBV19,NA,CASSTTGFYSNQPQHF
TRBV13,NA,CASSRTGEQSYEQYF
TRBV29-1,NA,CSVGLTGSNTEAFF
TRBV18,NA,CASSPSLAGGITETQYF